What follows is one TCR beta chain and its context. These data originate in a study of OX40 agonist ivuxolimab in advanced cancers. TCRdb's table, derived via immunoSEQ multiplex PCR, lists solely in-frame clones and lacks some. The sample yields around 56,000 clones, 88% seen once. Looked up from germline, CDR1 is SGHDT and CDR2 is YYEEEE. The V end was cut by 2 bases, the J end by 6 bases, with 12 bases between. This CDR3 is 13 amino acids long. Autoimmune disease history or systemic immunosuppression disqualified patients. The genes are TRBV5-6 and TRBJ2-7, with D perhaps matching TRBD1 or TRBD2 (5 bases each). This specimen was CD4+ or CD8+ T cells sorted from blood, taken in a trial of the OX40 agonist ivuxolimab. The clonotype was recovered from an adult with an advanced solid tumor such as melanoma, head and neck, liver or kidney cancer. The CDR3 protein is CASSFGTSGEQYF. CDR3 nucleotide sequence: TGTGCCAGCAGCTTCGGGACCTCGGGCGAGCAGTACTTC.